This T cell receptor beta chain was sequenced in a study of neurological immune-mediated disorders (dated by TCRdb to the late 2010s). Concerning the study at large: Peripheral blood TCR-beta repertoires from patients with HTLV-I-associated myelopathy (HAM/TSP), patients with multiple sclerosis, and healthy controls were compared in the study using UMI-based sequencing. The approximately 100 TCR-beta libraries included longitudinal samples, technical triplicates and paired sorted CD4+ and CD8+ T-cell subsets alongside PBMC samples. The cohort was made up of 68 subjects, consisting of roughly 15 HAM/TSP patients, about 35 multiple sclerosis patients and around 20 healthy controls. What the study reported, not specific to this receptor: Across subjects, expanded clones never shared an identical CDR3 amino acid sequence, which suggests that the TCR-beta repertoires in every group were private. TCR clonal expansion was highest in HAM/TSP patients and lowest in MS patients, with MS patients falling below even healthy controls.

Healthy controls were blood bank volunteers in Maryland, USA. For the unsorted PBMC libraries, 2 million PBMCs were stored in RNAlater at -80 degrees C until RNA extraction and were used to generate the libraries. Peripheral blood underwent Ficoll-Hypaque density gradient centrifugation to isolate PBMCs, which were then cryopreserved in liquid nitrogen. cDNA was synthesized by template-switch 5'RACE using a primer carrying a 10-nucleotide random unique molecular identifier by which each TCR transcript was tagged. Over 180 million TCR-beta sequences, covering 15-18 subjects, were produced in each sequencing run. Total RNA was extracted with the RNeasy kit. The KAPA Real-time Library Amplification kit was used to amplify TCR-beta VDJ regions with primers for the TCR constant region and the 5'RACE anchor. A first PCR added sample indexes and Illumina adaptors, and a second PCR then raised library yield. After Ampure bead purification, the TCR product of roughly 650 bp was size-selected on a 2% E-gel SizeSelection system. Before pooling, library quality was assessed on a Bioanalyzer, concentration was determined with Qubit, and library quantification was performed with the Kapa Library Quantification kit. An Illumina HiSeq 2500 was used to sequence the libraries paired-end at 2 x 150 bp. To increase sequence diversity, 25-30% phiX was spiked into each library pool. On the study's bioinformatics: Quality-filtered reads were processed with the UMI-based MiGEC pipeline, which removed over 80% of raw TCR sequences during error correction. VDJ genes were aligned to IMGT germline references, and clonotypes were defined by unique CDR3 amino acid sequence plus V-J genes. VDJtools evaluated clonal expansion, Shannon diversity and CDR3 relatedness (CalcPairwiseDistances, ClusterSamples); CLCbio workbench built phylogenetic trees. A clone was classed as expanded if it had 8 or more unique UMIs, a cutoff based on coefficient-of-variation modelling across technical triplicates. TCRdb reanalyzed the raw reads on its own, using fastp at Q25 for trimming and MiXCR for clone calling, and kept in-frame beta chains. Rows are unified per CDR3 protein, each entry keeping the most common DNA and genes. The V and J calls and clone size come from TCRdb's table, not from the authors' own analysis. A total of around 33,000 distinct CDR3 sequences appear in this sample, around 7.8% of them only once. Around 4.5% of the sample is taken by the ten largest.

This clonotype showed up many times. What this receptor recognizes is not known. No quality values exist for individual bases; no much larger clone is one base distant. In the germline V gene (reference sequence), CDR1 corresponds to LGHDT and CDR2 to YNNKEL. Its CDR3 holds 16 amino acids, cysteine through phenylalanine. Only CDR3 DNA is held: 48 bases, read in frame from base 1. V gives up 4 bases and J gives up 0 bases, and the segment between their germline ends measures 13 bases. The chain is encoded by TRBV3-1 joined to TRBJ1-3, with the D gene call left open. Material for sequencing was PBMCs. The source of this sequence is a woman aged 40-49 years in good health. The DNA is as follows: TGTGCCAGCAGCCGAGCATATGAAGGCTCTGGAAACACCATATATTTT. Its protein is CASSRAYEGSGNTIYF.